This T cell receptor beta chain stems from a study of blood T cell repertoires in COVID-19. Study-wide context: The cDNA or gDNA used as material had been derived from T cells, B-cell-depleted T cells, or PBMCs.

The CDR3 length is 15 residues. The V gene's germline CDR1 is LGHNA and CDR2 YNFKEQ. The V segment lost 1 base and the J segment 6 bases; nucleotides outside the gene matches: 5. Assay: immunoSEQ multiplex PCR; the TCRdb copy retains only in-frame clones and omits some. The table has approximately 64,000 clones, 88% seen once. Sequencing input: PBMCs or T cells enriched from blood (not recorded which). J is TRBJ1-2 and V is TRBV4-2; 10 nucleotides align to TRBD1. The TCR sequence derives from a middle-aged woman who had recovered from COVID-19. The chain's CDR3 is CASSQGTGGENGYTF. The CDR3 DNA reads TGTGCCAGCAGCCAAGGGACAGGGGGAGAGAATGGCTACACCTTC.